This TCR beta chain was recorded in a study of molecular identifiers for immune sequencing clone quantification. Findings of the study overall: Whereas naive cells kept under 1% of molecules in clones above 20 RNA copies, such clones held over 97% in effectors.

About this clonotype itself: Antigen: not known.

TCRdb redid the calling of the PCR reads with MiXCR, one entry per CDR3 protein. Among approximately 320,000 distinct CDR3 sequences listed, about 22% were seen once. With V trimmed by 3 bases and J by 4 bases, 12 bases remained unmatched. Germline assignment: CDR1 SGHAT and CDR2 FQNNGV. This CDR3 spans 17 amino acids. The J gene is TRBJ2-3, the V gene TRBV11-2; 8 bases fit TRBD2. This clonotype was sampled from a human donor in good health. Some libraries in this study had Jurkat cell RNA spiked in. Sequenced material: naive CD8+ T cells from blood, with Jurkat cell RNA spiked in. Subset in this sample: FACS-sorted CD8+CD4-CCR7+CD45RA+ naive T cells. CDR3 nucleotide sequence: TGTGCCAGCAGCTTGTTAGCGGGACGATTTACGCCAGATACGCAGTATTTT. This gives the protein CASSLLAGRFTPDTQYF.